The rows below give T cell receptor beta chains drawn from one sample of a study of cytomegalovirus exposure and HLA in healthy donors. Clones were sequenced by immunoSEQ multiplex PCR, and TCRdb holds only the in-frame ones, with some missing. The data show around 94,000 clones, with around 69% seen just once and 3.9% held by the top ten. Material for sequencing was PBMCs. The receptors originated from a man aged 25-45 years in good health and CMV-seronegative. Both conserved end residues are part of each CDR3. Each record gives: clone size, CDR3 length, J gene, D gene, V gene, CDR3 DNA, CDR3 protein. A D gene is named only where the DNA matches it firmly. Part of the rows lack a size; the others show once, few, many or a class for expanded clones.

NA 12 TRBJ1-1 NA TRBV30 TGTGCCTGGAGTGTAGGGGGGGCTGAAGCTTTCTTT CAWSVGGAEAFF
NA 18 TRBJ1-3 NA TRBV30 TGTGCCTGGAGTGATAGGTTTCAGGCGCCGAAAGCTGGAAACACCATATATTTT CAWSDRFQAPKAGNTIYF
NA 14 TRBJ1-1 NA TRBV14 TGTGCCAGCAGCCAAACACGTCGGGTCACTGAAGCTTTCTTT CASSQTRRVTEAFF
NA 13 TRBJ1-2 TRBD1 TRBV28 TGTGCCAGCAGCCGAACAGGGGAGTATGGCTACACCTTC CASSRTGEYGYTF
few 16 TRBJ2-3 TRBD2 TRBV7-2 TGTGCCAGCAGCTCCCAAAGCGGGATGGCAACAGATACGCAGTATTTT CASSSQSGMATDTQYF
few 13 TRBJ1-2 NA TRBV15 TGTGCCACCACTGGAGGCTGGAACTATGGCTACACCTTC CATTGGWNYGYTF
NA 13 TRBJ1-2 NA TRBV2 TGTGCCAGTAGGGTTAGGACGGCCTCGGGGGGCACCTTC CASRVRTASGGTF
NA 14 TRBJ1-2 NA TRBV5-4 TGTGCCAGCAGCTTGGTCCAGGGCGGAGGGGGCTACACCTTC CASSLVQGGGGYTF
NA 13 TRBJ1-1 NA TRBV7-8 TGTGCCAGCAGCTTCGGGCGGGGAGATGAAGCTTTCTTT CASSFGRGDEAFF
NA 15 TRBJ1-2 NA TRBV4-1 TGCGCCAGCAGCCACGGGGGAGGGCAAAACTATGGCTACACCTTC CASSHGGGQNYGYTF
NA 15 TRBJ2-1 TRBD2 TRBV7-2 TGTGCCAGCAGCTTAGTTAGCGGGAGCTACAATGAGCAGTTCTTC CASSLVSGSYNEQFF
once 14 TRBJ2-2 NA TRBV9 TGTGCCAGCAGCGTAGTGGGGGGTGCCGGGGAGCTGTTTTTT CASSVVGGAGELFF
NA 14 TRBJ1-5 NA TRBV21-1 TGTGCCAGCAGCAAAAAAAAACAGGGTCAGCCCCAGCATTTT CASSKKKQGQPQHF
NA 12 TRBJ2-7 NA TRBV11-1 TGTGCCAGCAGCTTTGGAGTCTCCGAGCAGTACTTC CASSFGVSEQYF
NA 14 TRBJ1-5 NA TRBV11-2 TGTGCCAGCAGCCCCACGGGGGGGGGTCAGCCCCAGCATTTT CASSPTGGGQPQHF
NA 15 TRBJ2-5 NA TRBV7-4 TGTGCCAGCAGCGTCCGGGTCCCCCGTGCCGAGACCCAGTACTTC CASSVRVPRAETQYF
NA 14 TRBJ2-3 NA TRBV11-3 TGTGCCAGCAGCTTGGACATTCGCACAGATACGCAGTATTTT CASSLDIRTDTQYF
NA 13 TRBJ2-4 NA TRBV5-8 TGTGCCAGCAGCCAGGTCGCCAAAAACATTCAGTACTTC CASSQVAKNIQYF
NA 16 TRBJ1-6 TRBD1 TRBV7-2 TGTGCCAGCAGCTTAGTGACAGGGGGACGGAATTCACCCCTCCACTTT CASSLVTGGRNSPLHF
NA 12 TRBJ2-7 NA TRBV6-7 TGTGCCAGCAGTTACACGACAACCGAGCAGTACTTC CASSYTTTEQYF
NA 15 TRBJ2-3 TRBD2 TRBV18 TGTGCCAGCTCACCTCCGCTAGCGGTAACAGATACGCAGTATTTT CASSPPLAVTDTQYF
NA 15 TRBJ1-6 TRBD1 TRBV6-1 TGTGCCAGCAGGACAGGGGGCTCCTATAATTCACCCCTCCACTTT CASRTGGSYNSPLHF
NA 18 TRBJ1-3 NA TRBV4-1 TGCGCCAGCAGCCAAGAGGGAAATCTGGGGGCGGCTGGAAACACCATATATTTT CASSQEGNLGAAGNTIYF
NA 15 TRBJ2-5 TRBD2 TRBV4-3 TGCGCCAGCAGCCAAGATTGGACTAGCAAAGAGACCCAGTACTTC CASSQDWTSKETQYF
NA 15 TRBJ2-3 TRBD2 TRBV5-5 TGTGCCAGCAGCCGGGAGGGACACAGCACAGATACGCAGTATTTT CASSREGHSTDTQYF
once 16 TRBJ2-1 TRBD2 TRBV2 TGTGCCAGCAGTCGCCTGACTAGCGCACCCTACAATGAGCAGTTCTTC CASSRLTSAPYNEQFF
NA 13 TRBJ1-3 NA TRBV6-5 TGTGCCAGCAGTTCAGGGTCTGGAAACACCATATATTTT CASSSGSGNTIYF
NA 19 TRBJ2-6 TRBD1 TRBV5-6 TGTGCCAGCAGCTTGGCGGGGTCAGGGGGCAGTTCTGGGGCCAACGTCCTGACTTTC CASSLAGSGGSSGANVLTF
NA 16 TRBJ2-2 TRBD1 TRBV4-3 TGCGCCAGCAGCCGTATCGGACAGGGCTGCGGCGGGGAGCTGTTTTTT CASSRIGQGCGGELFF
few 14 TRBJ1-5 TRBD1 TRBV28 TGTGCCACGCAACAGGGGTTTAGCAATCAGCCCCAGCATTTT CATQQGFSNQPQHF
NA 17 TRBJ1-4 NA TRBV7-9 TGTGCCAGCAGCTCGAATAGAGGGCTCGCAACTAATGAAAAACTGTTTTTT CASSSNRGLATNEKLFF
NA 15 TRBJ2-1 TRBD2 TRBV28 TGTGCCAGCAGTCCCGGACTAGCGGGGATCAATGAGCAGTTCTTC CASSPGLAGINEQFF
NA 15 TRBJ2-1 TRBD2 TRBV7-2 TGTGCCAGCAGCCAATTCGGGGGGGTCTACAATGAGCAGTTCTTC CASSQFGGVYNEQFF
few 13 TRBJ2-7 NA TRBV28 TGTGCCAGCAGTTATCAGGTGACCTACGAGCAGTACTTC CASSYQVTYEQYF
NA 16 TRBJ1-2 NA TRBV18 TGTGCCAGCTCGCGCCACAGGGTGGCGTGGGGGTATGGCTACACCTTC CASSRHRVAWGYGYTF
NA 16 TRBJ2-3 TRBD2 TRBV7-3 TGTGCCAGCAGCAGGTCCCTAGCGGGGGGCACAGATACGCAGTATTTT CASSRSLAGGTDTQYF
NA 12 TRBJ1-2 NA TRBV11-2 TGTGCCAGCAGCTTAATCCAGTATGGCTACACCTTC CASSLIQYGYTF
NA 15 TRBJ1-5 NA TRBV6-1 TGTGCCAGCAGCTCGACAGAGGGAGGAAATCAGCCCCAGCATTTT CASSSTEGGNQPQHF
NA 14 TRBJ2-1 TRBD2 TRBV10-3 TGTGCCATCAGTGATGGGACTACCTACAATGAGCAGTTCTTC CAISDGTTYNEQFF
NA 15 TRBJ2-1 TRBD2 TRBV29-1 TGCAGCGCCCGAAGGCTAGCGGACTCCTACAATGAGCAGTTCTTC CSARRLADSYNEQFF
NA 16 TRBJ1-3 NA TRBV21-1 TGTGCCAGCAGCCCCCGACAGGGGGATTCTGGAAACACCATATATTTT CASSPRQGDSGNTIYF